The present entry profiles one T cell receptor beta chain with its context. What it binds is unknown. The record originates from a study of cytomegalovirus exposure and HLA in healthy donors. Study observations and caveats: CMV serostatus was the only immune exposure information that was available.

The PCR was carried out with 60 Vbeta primers and 13 Jbeta primers. Produced via immunoSEQ multiplex PCR; TCRdb's table is partial and in-frame only. This sample has about 120,000 clones, with roughly 80% found just once. This CDR3 has 16 residues. Germline CDR1 is SGHTA and CDR2 is FQGNSA. After removal of 5 bases from V and 0 bases from J, the junction contained 7 bases not matched to a gene. What was sequenced was PBMCs. The rearrangement links TRBV7-2 to TRBJ1-1; the match to TRBD1 covers 9 bases. This receptor was taken from a man aged 25-45 years in good health and CMV-seropositive. The CDR3 DNA reads as TGTGCCAGCAGCCCCAAGTGGGACAGGGTGAACACTGAAGCTTTCTTT. Translated: CASSPKWDRVNTEAFF.